This T cell receptor beta chain was identified in a study of monozygotic twins with cystic fibrosis. Looking at the study overall: Libraries were built from around 3 micrograms of fragmented DNA using approximately 16 PCR cycles.

Profiled with immunoSEQ multiplex PCR; TCRdb holds only in-frame clones, not every one. The table lists 32,000 or so clones, under 95% of them singletons. Notes on the study in general: Median Simpson clonality of about 0.01 suggested naive T cells predominated. Monozygotic CF twin pairs shared significantly more nucleotide-identical clonotypes than unrelated CF individuals did.

The CDR3 runs to 14 residues. Germline values: CDR1 SGHRS, CDR2 YFSETQ. Trimming pared 0 bases from V and 4 bases from J, leaving 7 bases between. Comments on this clone: Its antigen is not known.

This clonotype was obtained from a girl aged 2-10 years with cystic fibrosis. The sample consisted of blood. This chain joins TRBV5-1 and TRBJ1-4, with D unresolved. Here the CDR3 DNA reads TGCGCCAGCAGCTTGGCTGGACTTAATGAAAAACTGTTTTTT. Encoded protein: CASSLAGLNEKLFF.